In its sample, the clone carrying this T cell receptor (beta chain) was seen many times. As yet, its antigen is unknown. Semi-nested PCR with Nested Universal Primer A followed constant-region reverse priming of full-length variable regions. TCRdb recomputed calls from the 5' RACE reads with MiXCR, one row per CDR3 protein. The sample shows tens of thousands of distinct CDR3 sequences, around 27% of them seen only once. Study-wide results and limits: Larger-cohort validation covered only one TCR beta V-J rearrangement. Greatest tumor Treg TCR overlap was with tumor naive CD4+ cells. Tumor memory CD4+ T cell TCR gene usage clustered with blood and lymph node memory CD4+ cells and lymph node naive CD4+ cells.

Tregs were sorted as CD4+CD25+CD127-/low cells. CDR3 size: 13 residues. Trimming pared 10 bases from V and 0 bases from J, leaving 13 bases between. The germline CDR1 and CDR2 sequences are MNHEY and SVGAGI. Sequenced: tumor-infiltrating Tregs sorted from the breast tumor. V and J are TRBV6-5 and TRBJ2-7, with D possibly TRBD1 on 6 matching bases. This TCR came from a female donor with breast cancer. The CDR3 sequence: CATRDTNSYEQYF. The CDR3 nucleotides are TGTGCCACCCGGGACACCAACTCCTACGAGCAGTACTTC.